The clone carrying this T cell receptor (beta chain) occurred a few times. Source study methods: Cell counts per sample came from amplifying reference gene primers. Using immunoSEQ multiplex PCR, the repertoire was profiled, and TCRdb retains in-frame clones only, with some absent. For V, J and clone size, that table is used; D and trimming come from the DNA. The sample includes 150,000 to 200,000 clones, more than 60% of them seen just once. These data originate in a study of blood T cell repertoires in COVID-19. The wider study: PBMCs, B-cell-depleted T cells, or T cells provided the cDNA or gDNA that made up the material.

V was clipped by 4 bases and J by 5 bases, with 15 bases between them. The CDR3 runs to 14 residues. Germline V gene data show CDR1 as SQVTM and CDR2 as ANQGSEA. The material sequenced was peripheral blood. The gene calls are TRBV29-1 and TRBJ2-4; a possible D gene is TRBD1 (6 bases). The sequence was collected from a man between 65 and 79 years old with acute or convalescent COVID-19. CDR3 sequence: CSVALAGAQNIQYF. DNA of the CDR3: TGCAGCGTTGCCCTGGCAGGGGCGCAAAACATTCAGTACTTC.